Described below is a single T cell receptor beta chain sequence and its context. Its antigen is not known. Its ends do not fully match the called genes, so a read error is possible. The CDR3 runs 15 residues. Germline CDR1 SEHNR, CDR2 FQNEAQ (reference sequence). TCRdb itself ran the multiplex PCR reads through MiXCR, one entry per CDR3 protein. The data hold more than 85,000 distinct CDR3 sequences, with about 20% observed a single time. Axillary draining lymph nodes of breast cancer patients supplied the node samples. This specimen belongs to a study of breast tumors, draining lymph nodes, adjacent tissues. Study-level results: Data only fit, rather than demonstrated, lymph node origin of most tumor T cells.

The rearrangement joins TRBV7-9 to TRBJ1-2, with TRBD1 matching 8 bases. The sample was axillary lymph node tissue. The source of this sequence is a female donor with breast cancer. Some clones in this sample may be carry-over from other donors' samples. CDR3 in DNA: TGCGCCAGCAGCCCCAGGTGGCAGGGGGCGGACGGCTGCACCTTC. This gives the protein CASSPRWQGADGCTF. The full variable domain, its missing parts supplied by reference TRBV7-9 and TRBJ1-2, is DTGVSQNPRHKITKRGQNVTFRCDPISEHNRLYWYRQTLGQGPEFLTYFQNEAQLEKSRLLSDRFSAERPKGSFSTLEIQRTEQGDSAMYLCASSPRWQGADGCTFGSGTRLTVV.